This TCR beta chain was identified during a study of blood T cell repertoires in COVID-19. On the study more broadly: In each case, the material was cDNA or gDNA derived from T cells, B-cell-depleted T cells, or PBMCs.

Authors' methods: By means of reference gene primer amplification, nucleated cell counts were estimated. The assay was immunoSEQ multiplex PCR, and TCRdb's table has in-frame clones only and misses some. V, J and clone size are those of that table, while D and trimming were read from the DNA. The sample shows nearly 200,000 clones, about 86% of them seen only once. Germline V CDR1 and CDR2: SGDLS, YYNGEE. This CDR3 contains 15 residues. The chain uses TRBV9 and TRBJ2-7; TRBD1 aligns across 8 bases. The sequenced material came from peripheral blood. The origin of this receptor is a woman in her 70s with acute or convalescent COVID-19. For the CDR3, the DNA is TGTGCTACCAAGGTTAGGACAGGGACCCCCTACGAGCAGTACTTC. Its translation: CATKVRTGTPYEQYF.